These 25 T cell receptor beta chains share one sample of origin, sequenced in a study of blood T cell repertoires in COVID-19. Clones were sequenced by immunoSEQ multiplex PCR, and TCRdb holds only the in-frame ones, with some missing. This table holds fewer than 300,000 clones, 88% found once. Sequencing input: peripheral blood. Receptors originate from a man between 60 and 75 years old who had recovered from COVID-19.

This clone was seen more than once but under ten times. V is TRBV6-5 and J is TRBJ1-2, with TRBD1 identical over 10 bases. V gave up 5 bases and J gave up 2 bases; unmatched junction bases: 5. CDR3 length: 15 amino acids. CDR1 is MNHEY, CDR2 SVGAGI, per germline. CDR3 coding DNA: TGTGCCAGCAGTAGAGACAGGGGGCTGAACTATGGCTACACCTTC. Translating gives CASSRDRGLNYGYTF.

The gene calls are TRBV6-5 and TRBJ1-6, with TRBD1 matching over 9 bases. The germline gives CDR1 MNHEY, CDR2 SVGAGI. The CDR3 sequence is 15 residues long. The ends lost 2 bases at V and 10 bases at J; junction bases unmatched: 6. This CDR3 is CASSYDRGVWSPLHF. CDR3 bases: TGTGCCAGCAGTTACGACAGGGGGGTATGGTCACCCCTCCACTTT.

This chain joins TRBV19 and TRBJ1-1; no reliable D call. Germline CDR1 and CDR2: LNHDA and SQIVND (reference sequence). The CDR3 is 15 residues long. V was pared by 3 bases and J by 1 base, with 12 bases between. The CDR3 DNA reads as TGTGCCAGTAGTATCCCGGGTGTAGAGAACACTGAAGCTTTCTTT. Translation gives CASSIPGVENTEAFF. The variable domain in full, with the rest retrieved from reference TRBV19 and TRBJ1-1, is DGGITQSPKYLFRKEGQNVTLSCEQNLNHDAMYWYRQDPGQGLRLIYYSQIVNDFQKGDIAEGYSVSREKKESFPLTVTSAQKNPTAFYLCASSIPGVENTEAFFGQGTRLTVV.

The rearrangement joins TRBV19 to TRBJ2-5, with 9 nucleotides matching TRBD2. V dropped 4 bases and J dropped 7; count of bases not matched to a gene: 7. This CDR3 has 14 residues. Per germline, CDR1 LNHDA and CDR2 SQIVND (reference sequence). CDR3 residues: CASSSGGGVGTQYF. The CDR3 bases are TGTGCCAGTAGTAGCGGGGGGGGTGTCGGGACCCAGTACTTC.

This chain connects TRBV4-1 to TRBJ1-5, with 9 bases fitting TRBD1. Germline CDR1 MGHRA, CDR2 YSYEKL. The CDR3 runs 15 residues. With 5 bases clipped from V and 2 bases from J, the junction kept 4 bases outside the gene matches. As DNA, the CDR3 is TGCGCCAGCAGCAGGACAGGGGCCGGCAATCAGCCCCAGCATTTT. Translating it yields CASSRTGAGNQPQHF.

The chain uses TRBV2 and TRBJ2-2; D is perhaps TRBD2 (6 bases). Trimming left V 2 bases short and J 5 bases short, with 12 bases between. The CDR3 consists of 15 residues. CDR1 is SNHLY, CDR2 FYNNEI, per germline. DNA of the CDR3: TGTGCCAGCAGTGAAACGCCCGGGACTACCGGGGAGCTGTTTTTT. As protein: CASSETPGTTGELFF.

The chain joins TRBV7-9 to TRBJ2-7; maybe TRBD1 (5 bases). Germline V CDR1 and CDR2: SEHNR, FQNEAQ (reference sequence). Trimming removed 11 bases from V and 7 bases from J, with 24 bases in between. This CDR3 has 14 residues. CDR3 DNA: TGTGCCGGCACGATAGGGGCAGCTCCTTTGGAGCAGTACTTC. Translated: CAGTIGAAPLEQYF.

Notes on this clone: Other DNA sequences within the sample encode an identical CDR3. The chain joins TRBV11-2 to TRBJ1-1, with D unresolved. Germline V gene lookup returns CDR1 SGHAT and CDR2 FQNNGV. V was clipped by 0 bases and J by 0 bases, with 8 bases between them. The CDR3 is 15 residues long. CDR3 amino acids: CASSLEGTVNTEAFF. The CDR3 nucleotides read TGTGCCAGCAGCTTAGAAGGTACAGTGAACACTGAAGCTTTCTTT.

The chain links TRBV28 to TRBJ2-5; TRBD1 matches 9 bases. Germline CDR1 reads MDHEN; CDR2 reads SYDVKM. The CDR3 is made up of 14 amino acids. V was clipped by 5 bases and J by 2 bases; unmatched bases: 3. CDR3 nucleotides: TGTGCCAGCAGTAAGGGACAGGGTCAAGAGACCCAGTACTTC. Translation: CASSKGQGQETQYF.

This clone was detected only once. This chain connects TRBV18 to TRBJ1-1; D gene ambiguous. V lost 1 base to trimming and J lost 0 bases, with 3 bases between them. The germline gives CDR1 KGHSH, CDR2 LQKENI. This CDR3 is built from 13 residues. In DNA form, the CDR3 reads TGTGCCAGCTCACCACACTTGAACACTGAAGCTTTCTTT. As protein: CASSPHLNTEAFF.

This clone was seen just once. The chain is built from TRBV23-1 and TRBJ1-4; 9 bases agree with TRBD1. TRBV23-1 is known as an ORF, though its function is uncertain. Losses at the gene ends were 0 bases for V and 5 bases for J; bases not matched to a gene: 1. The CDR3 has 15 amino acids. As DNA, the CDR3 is TGCGCCAGCAGTCAATCCGGGACAGGGAATGAAAAACTGTTTTTT. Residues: CASSQSGTGNEKLFF.

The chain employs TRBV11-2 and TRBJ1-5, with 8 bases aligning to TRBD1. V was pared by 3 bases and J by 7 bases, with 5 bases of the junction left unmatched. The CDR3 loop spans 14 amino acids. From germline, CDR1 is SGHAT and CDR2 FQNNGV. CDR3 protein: CASSFGQGGQPQHF. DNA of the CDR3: TGTGCCAGCAGCTTCGGACAGGGCGGACAGCCCCAGCATTTT.

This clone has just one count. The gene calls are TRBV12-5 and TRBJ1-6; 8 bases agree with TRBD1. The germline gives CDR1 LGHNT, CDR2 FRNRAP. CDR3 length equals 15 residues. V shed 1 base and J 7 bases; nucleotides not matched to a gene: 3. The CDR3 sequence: CASGLGAGGNSPLHF. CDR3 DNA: TGTGCTAGTGGTTTGGGGGCAGGGGGCAATTCACCCCTCCACTTT. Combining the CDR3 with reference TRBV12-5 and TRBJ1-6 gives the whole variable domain DARVTQTPRHKVTEMGQEVTMRCQPILGHNTVFWYRQTMMQGLELLAYFRNRAPLDDSGMPKDRFSAEMPDATLATLKIQPSEPRDSAVYFCASGLGAGGNSPLHFGNGTRLTVT.

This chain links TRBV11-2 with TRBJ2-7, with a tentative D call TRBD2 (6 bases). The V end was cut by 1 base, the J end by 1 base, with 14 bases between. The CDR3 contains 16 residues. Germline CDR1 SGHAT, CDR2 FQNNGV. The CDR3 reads CASSLGFQGGSYEQYF. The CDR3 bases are TGTGCCAGCAGCTTAGGGTTCCAGGGAGGATCCTACGAGCAGTACTTC.

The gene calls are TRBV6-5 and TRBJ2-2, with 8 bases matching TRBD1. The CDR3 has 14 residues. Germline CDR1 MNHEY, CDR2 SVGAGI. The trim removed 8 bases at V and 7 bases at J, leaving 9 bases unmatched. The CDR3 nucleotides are TGTGCCAGCTCGGGACAGGAGGGCGTCGGGGAGCTGTTTTTT. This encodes CASSGQEGVGELFF.

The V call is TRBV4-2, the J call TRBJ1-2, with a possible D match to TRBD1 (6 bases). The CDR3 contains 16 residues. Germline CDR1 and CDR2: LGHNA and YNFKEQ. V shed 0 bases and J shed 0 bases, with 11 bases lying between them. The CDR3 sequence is CASSQDSTGANYGYTF. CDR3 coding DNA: TGTGCCAGCAGCCAAGATTCGACAGGCGCTAACTATGGCTACACCTTC.

The CDR3 is CASSSSGGDNNEQFF. The CDR3 DNA follows: TGTGCCAGCAGTTCTAGCGGGGGGGATAACAATGAGCAGTTCTTC. The chain links TRBV6-4 to TRBJ2-1; 12 bases match TRBD2. Losses at the gene ends were 5 bases for V and 5 bases for J; bases not matched to a gene: 4. CDR1 and CDR2 from the germline V gene are MRHNA and SNTAGT. The CDR3 runs 15 residues.

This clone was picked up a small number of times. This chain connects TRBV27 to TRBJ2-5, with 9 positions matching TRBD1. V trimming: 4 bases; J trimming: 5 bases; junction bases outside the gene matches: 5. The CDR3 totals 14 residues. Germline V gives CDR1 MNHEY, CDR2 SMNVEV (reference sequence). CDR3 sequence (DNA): TGTGCCAGCAGTTCCGGGACAGGGAGGGAGACCCAGTACTTC. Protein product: CASSSGTGRETQYF.

The CDR3 DNA reads as TGTGCCAGCAGTGATGGAGGGTATCCCGGGGAGCTGTTTTTT. Protein: CASSDGGYPGELFF. The gene calls are TRBV2 and TRBJ2-2, with D possibly TRBD2 on 6 matching bases. The CDR3 contains 14 residues. V was cut by 3 bases and J by 6 bases, with 11 bases left in between. Germline V gives CDR1 SNHLY, CDR2 FYNNEI.

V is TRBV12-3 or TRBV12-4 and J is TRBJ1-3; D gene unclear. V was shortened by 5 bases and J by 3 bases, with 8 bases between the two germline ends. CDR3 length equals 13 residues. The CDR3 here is CASSPPFGNTIYF. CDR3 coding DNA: TGTGCCAGCAGTCCTCCTTTTGGAAACACCATATATTTT.

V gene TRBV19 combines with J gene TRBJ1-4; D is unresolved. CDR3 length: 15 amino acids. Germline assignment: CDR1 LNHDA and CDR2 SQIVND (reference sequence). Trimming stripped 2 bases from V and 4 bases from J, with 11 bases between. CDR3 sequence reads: CASSIPAGGNEKLFF. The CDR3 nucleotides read TGTGCCAGTAGTATACCGGCGGGAGGTAATGAAAAACTGTTTTTT.

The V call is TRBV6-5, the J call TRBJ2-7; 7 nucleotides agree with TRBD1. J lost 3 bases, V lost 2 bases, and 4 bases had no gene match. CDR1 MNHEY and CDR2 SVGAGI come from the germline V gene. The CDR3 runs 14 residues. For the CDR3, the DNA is TGTGCCAGCAGTTACGGGACAGATTACTACGAGCAGTACTTC. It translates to CASSYGTDYYEQYF.

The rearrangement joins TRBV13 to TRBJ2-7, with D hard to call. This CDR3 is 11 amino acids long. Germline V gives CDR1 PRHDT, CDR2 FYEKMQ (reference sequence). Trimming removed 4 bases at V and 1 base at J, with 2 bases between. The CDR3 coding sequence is TGTGCCAGCAGCTCGTCCTACGAGCAGTACTTC. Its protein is CASSSSYEQYF.

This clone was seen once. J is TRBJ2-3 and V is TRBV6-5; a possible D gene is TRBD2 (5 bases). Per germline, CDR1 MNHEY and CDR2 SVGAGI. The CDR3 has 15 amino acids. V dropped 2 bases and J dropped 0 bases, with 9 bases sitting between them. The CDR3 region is CASSYVTGSTDTQYF. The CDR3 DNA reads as TGTGCCAGCAGTTACGTTACGGGAAGCACAGATACGCAGTATTTT.

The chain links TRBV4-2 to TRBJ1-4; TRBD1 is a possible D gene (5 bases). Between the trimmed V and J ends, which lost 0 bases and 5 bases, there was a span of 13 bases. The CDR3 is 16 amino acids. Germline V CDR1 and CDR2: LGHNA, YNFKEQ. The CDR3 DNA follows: TGTGCCAGCAGCCAAGATCCCCACGGACACAATGAAAAACTGTTTTTT. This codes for CASSQDPHGHNEKLFF.